This T cell receptor (beta chain) was identified in a study of regulatory T cells in long-lasting Graves disease. Study in general: Under 3 months of antithyroid drugs had been taken by newly diagnosed Graves' patients.

This CDR3 has 14 residues. Sample time point: newly diagnosed GD, antithyroid drugs for less than 3 months. PBMC-extracted RNA yielded the TCR library. American Thyroid Association guidelines defined Graves' disease diagnosis. Regarding the study as a whole: Among the persistent patients, 2,500 to 3,500 public clonotypes were shared, more than the approximately 1,000 shared among new patients.

This clonotype was seen repeatedly, ten times or more. The antigen remains undetermined. A read error may account for a junction end that differs from germline. HTBI primers from iRepertoire and Arm-PCR of CDR3 regions yielded the TCR beta libraries. TCRdb analysed the multiplex PCR reads with MiXCR anew, one entry per CDR3 protein. The sample consists of about 540,000 distinct CDR3 sequences, around an eighth of them appearing once. These data were likewise used in another study, on T cells in Graves' hyperthyroidism and ophthalmopathy.

The chain recombines TRBV12-3 or TRBV12-4 with TRBJ2-7; 11 nucleotides agree with TRBD2. Sequencing used peripheral blood mononuclear cells (PBMCs), obtained at new diagnosis, from a patient treated with antithyroid drugs. The clonotype comes from a man younger than 40 with Graves disease. The CDR3 DNA sequence: TGTGCCAGCAGCTTAGCGGGAGGGGGAATCGAGCAGTACTTC. Translated, it gives CASSLAGGGIEQYF.